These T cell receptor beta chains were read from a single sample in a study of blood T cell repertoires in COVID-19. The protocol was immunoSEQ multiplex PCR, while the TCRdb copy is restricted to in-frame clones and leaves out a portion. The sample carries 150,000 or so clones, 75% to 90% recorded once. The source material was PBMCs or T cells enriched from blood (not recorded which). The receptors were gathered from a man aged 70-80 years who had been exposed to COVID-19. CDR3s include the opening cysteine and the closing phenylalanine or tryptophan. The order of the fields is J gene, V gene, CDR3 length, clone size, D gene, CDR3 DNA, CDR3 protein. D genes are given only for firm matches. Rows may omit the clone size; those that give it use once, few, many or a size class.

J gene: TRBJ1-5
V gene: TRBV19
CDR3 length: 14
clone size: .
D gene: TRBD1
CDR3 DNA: TGTGCCAGTAGTGTCCGGGACAGTAATCAGCCCCAGCATTTT
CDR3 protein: CASSVRDSNQPQHF

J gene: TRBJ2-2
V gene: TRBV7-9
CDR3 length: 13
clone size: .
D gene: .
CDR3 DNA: TGTGCCAGCAGCTTAGTCGGTGCCGGGGAGCTGTTTTTT
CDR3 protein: CASSLVGAGELFF

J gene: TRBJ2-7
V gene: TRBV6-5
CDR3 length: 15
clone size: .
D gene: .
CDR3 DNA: TGTGCCAGCAGTTCAGCGGCCGTTAACTCCTACGAGCAGTACTTC
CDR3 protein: CASSSAAVNSYEQYF

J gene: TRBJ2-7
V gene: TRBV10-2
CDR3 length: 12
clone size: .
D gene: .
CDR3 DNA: TGCGCCAGCAGTGAGACAGTTTCCGAGCAGTACTTC
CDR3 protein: CASSETVSEQYF

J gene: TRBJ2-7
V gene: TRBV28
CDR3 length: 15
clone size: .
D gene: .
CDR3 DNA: TGTGCCAGCAGTTCACGAAAGGAGAATACCTACGAGCAGTACTTC
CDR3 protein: CASSSRKENTYEQYF

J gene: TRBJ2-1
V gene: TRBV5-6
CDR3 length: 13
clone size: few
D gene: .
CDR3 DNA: TGTGCCAGCAGCATTCCCCCAACAGAGGAGCAGTTCTTC
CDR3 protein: CASSIPPTEEQFF

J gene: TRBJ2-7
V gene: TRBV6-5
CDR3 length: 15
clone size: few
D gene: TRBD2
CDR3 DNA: TGTGCCAGCAGTTACTCGAATACAGGCGGGGGTAGGCAGTACTTC
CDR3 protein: CASSYSNTGGGRQYF

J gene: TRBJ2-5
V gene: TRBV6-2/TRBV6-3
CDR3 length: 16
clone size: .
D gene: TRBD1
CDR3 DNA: TGTGCCAGCAGCTTCACACAGGGGAGCGGACAAGAGACCCAGTACTTC
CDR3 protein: CASSFTQGSGQETQYF

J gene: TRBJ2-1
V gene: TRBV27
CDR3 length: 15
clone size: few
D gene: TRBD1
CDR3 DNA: TGTGCCAGCAGTCCAGACAGGGGGTACGTCGATGAGCAGTTCTTC
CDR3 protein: CASSPDRGYVDEQFF

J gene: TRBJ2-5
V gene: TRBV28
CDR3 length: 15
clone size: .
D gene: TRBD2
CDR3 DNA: TGTGCCAGCAGCCCGACTAGCGGGAACCAAGAGACCCAGTACTTC
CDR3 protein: CASSPTSGNQETQYF

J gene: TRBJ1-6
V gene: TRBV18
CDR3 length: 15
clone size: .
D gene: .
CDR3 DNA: TGTGCCAGCTCACCACCAGGGGCAGGTAATTCACCCCTCCACTTT
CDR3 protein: CASSPPGAGNSPLHF

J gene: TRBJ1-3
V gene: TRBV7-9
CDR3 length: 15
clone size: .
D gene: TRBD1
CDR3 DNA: TGTGCCAGCAGCCGAGGGACAGTCTCTGGAAACACCATATATTTT
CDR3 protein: CASSRGTVSGNTIYF

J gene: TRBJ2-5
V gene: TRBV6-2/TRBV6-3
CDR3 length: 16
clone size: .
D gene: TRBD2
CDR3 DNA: TGTGCCAGCAGTTACGGCGGACTAGCGGCACAAGAGACCCAGTACTTC
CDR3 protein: CASSYGGLAAQETQYF

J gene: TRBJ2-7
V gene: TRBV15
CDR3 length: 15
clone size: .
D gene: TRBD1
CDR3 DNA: TGTGCCACCAGCGTGGACAGGGGCTCCTCCTACGAGCAGTACTTC
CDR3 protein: CATSVDRGSSYEQYF

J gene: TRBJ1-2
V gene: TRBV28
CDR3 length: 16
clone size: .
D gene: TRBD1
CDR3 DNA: TGTGCCAGCAGTACGGGAGCCGGGACAGACGGTGATGGCTACACCTTC
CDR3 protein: CASSTGAGTDGDGYTF

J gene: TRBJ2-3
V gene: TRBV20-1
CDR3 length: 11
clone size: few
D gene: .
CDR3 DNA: TGCAGTGCCGAATTCGGAGAAACGCAGTATTTT
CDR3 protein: CSAEFGETQYF